Presented here are 31 T cell receptor beta chains from one specimen sequenced in a study of OX40 agonist ivuxolimab in advanced cancers. The protocol was immunoSEQ multiplex PCR, while the TCRdb copy is restricted to in-frame clones and leaves out a portion. The sample lists some 85,000 clones; around 87% were seen once. Specimen: CD4+ or CD8+ T cells sorted from blood, collected in a trial of the OX40 agonist ivuxolimab. Receptors were obtained from an adult with an advanced solid tumor such as melanoma, head and neck, liver or kidney cancer.

This clone was picked up a small number of times. The CDR3 region has the DNA TGTGCCAGCAACCCGACTAGCGGGTACGCAGATACGCAGTATTTT. It translates to CASNPTSGYADTQYF. This sequence joins TRBV6-6 and TRBJ2-3, with TRBD2 identical over 10 bases. This CDR3 spans 15 amino acids. The V gene end was trimmed by 7 bases and the J gene end by 4 bases; junction bases not matched to a gene: 8. Germline V gene data show CDR1 as MNHNY and CDR2 as SVGAGI (reference sequence).

The chain couples TRBV10-2 to TRBJ1-3; TRBD1 is a possible D gene (5 bases). The CDR3 has 14 amino acids. The V gene's germline CDR1 is WSHSY and CDR2 SAAADI. The V and J ends lost 4 bases and 3 bases respectively, with 10 bases between them. CDR3 nucleotides: TGCGCCAGCAGTGTGGCGGGGGTTGGAAACACCATATATTTT. Its protein is CASSVAGVGNTIYF.

The gene calls are TRBV4-1 and TRBJ2-2; 7 bases agree with TRBD2. V was clipped by 6 bases and J by 2 bases; unmatched bases: 6. The CDR3 sequence is 15 residues long. Germline CDR1 and CDR2: MGHRA and YSYEKL. Written as DNA, the CDR3 is TGCGCCAGCAGGATGAGCGGGGAAAACACCGGGGAGCTGTTTTTT. Protein: CASRMSGENTGELFF.

This clone has more than one count but fewer than ten. This CDR3 is CASSQATHSNYGYTF. The CDR3 bases are TGCGCCAGCAGCCAAGCCACGCATAGTAACTATGGCTACACCTTC. The chain couples TRBV4-1 to TRBJ1-2, with D hard to call. The CDR3 length is 15 residues. The V gene's germline CDR1 is MGHRA and CDR2 YSYEKL. Deletions cut 1 base from V and 1 base from J, with 10 bases between.

The genes are TRBV11-2 and TRBJ1-1; 7 bases fit TRBD1. Germline loops: CDR1 SGHAT, CDR2 FQNNGV. V shed 4 bases and J 0 bases; nucleotides not matched to a gene: 5. The CDR3 runs 15 residues. DNA of the CDR3: TGTGCCAGCAGCTGGGGACAGCAGCTGAACACTGAAGCTTTCTTT. This codes for CASSWGQQLNTEAFF.

This chain links TRBV9 with TRBJ2-1, with D perhaps matching TRBD2 (5 bases). Deletions cut 4 bases from V and 3 bases from J, with 11 bases between. Germline lookup yields CDR1 SGDLS and CDR2 YYNGEE. The CDR3 covers 14 residues. CDR3 coding DNA: TGTGCCAGCAGCCCGAGGGTTCGCTACAATGAGCAGTTCTTC. Translation gives CASSPRVRYNEQFF.

A single count supports this clone. The gene calls are TRBV5-6 and TRBJ1-2; maybe TRBD1 (5 bases). CDR3 length equals 14 residues. Germline CDR1 SGHDT, CDR2 YYEEEE. V shed 2 bases and J shed 3 bases, with 11 bases lying between them. CDR3 in DNA: TGTGCCAGCAGCTTTCAGGGCCGGGACTATGGCTACACCTTC. Protein sequence: CASSFQGRDYGYTF.

The chain has TRBV5-1 and TRBJ2-1; 13 bases are shared with TRBD2. Trimming at V came to 6 bases and at J to 9 bases, leaving 9 bases not matched to a gene. This CDR3 has 15 amino acids. Germline V CDR1 and CDR2: SGHRS, YFSETQ. CDR3 nucleotide sequence: TGCGCCAGCACCCGCGGACTAGCGGGAGTCGGTGAGCAGTTCTTC. Protein: CASTRGLAGVGEQFF.

Here the CDR3 reads CASSEGRTSGTYEQYF. The CDR3 region has the DNA TGTGCCAGCAGTGAAGGAAGGACTAGCGGGACCTACGAGCAGTACTTC. This chain connects TRBV25-1 to TRBJ2-7, with 12 bases matching TRBD2. Germline CDR1 MGHDK, CDR2 SYGVNS. The CDR3 sequence is 16 residues long. J gave up 2 bases and V 2 bases, and 4 bases lay outside the gene matches.

The chain employs TRBV5-1 and TRBJ2-5; D gene unclear. Germline CDR1 reads SGHRS; CDR2 reads YFSETQ. The CDR3 runs to 13 residues. Trimming stripped 0 bases from V and 3 bases from J, with 6 bases between. In DNA, the CDR3 is TGCGCCAGCAGCTTGGTTGGCGAAGAGACCCAGTACTTC. Its translation: CASSLVGEETQYF.

Only one count was recorded for this clone. The rearrangement links TRBV7-6 to TRBJ2-6; perhaps TRBD1 as D (5 bases). The CDR3 loop spans 19 amino acids. CDR1 SGHVS and CDR2 FNYEAQ come from the germline V gene. With 5 bases removed from V and 4 bases from J, the gap between germline ends came to 24 bases. CDR3 protein: CASSPIFRVTKGGANVLTF. The CDR3 region has the DNA TGTGCCAGCAGCCCTATATTCCGGGTAACTAAGGGGGGGGCCAACGTCCTGACTTTC. Full variable domain (missing parts from reference TRBV7-6 and TRBJ2-6): GAGVSQSPRYKVTKRGQDVALRCDPISGHVSLYWYRQALGQGPEFLTYFNYEAQQDKSGLPNDRFSAERPEGSISTLTIQRTEQRDSAMYRCASSPIFRVTKGGANVLTFGAGSRLTVL.

The sample holds one count of this clone. The chain carries TRBV14 and TRBJ2-1, with D possibly matching TRBD2 (6 bases). Germline V gives CDR1 SGHDN, CDR2 FVKESK. The CDR3 consists of 18 residues. The V and J ends lost 1 base and 0 bases respectively, with 16 bases between them. The CDR3 DNA reads TGTGCCAGCAGCCAAGTTTTGATGCGGGGACGCTCCTACAATGAGCAGTTCTTC. The encoded protein is CASSQVLMRGRSYNEQFF. The full variable domain, with the rest looked up from reference TRBV14 and TRBJ2-1, is EAGVTQFPSHSVIEKGQTVTLRCDPISGHDNLYWYRRVMGKEIKFLLHFVKESKQDESGMPNNRFLAERTGGTYSTLKVQPAELEDSGVYFCASSQVLMRGRSYNEQFFGPGTRLTVL.

This chain links TRBV2 with TRBJ2-7; D call uncertain. Germline lookup yields CDR1 SNHLY and CDR2 FYNNEI. V lost 1 base to trimming and J lost 7 bases, with 14 bases between them. The CDR3 has 14 residues. The CDR3 DNA is TGTGCCAGCAGTGAAGTAGAGTACCGAGAGGAGCAGTACTTC. Amino acids: CASSEVEYREEQYF.

The V gene is TRBV7-9, the J gene TRBJ2-7; D is tentatively TRBD1 or TRBD2 (5 bases each). Germline V gene data show CDR1 as SEHNR and CDR2 as FQNEAQ (reference sequence). V gave up 7 bases and J gave up 2 bases, with 9 bases separating them. There are 12 residues in the CDR3. The CDR3 reads CASTRDAYEQYF. DNA for the CDR3: TGTGCCAGCACTCGGGACGCCTACGAGCAGTACTTC. The whole variable domain, filled in from reference TRBV7-9 and TRBJ2-7, reads DTGVSQNPRHKITKRGQNVTFRCDPISEHNRLYWYRQTLGQGPEFLTYFQNEAQLEKSRLLSDRFSAERPKGSFSTLEIQRTEQGDSAMYLCASTRDAYEQYFGPGTRLTVT.

The chain has TRBV11-2 and TRBJ2-7, with unresolved D. This CDR3 contains 11 residues. The V gene lost 4 bases and the J gene lost 6 bases, with 7 bases spanning the gap. The germline CDR1 and CDR2 sequences are SGHAT and FQNNGV. The chain's CDR3 is CASSSNTEQYF. As DNA, the CDR3 is TGTGCCAGCAGCTCAAATACCGAGCAGTACTTC. The full variable domain, rest sourced from reference TRBV11-2 and TRBJ2-7, is EAGVAQSPRYKIIEKRQSVAFWCNPISGHATLYWYQQILGQGPKLLIQFQNNGVVDDSQLPKDRFSAERLKGVDSTLKIQPAKLEDSAVYLCASSSNTEQYFGPGTRLTVT.

The chain combines TRBV11-2 with TRBJ2-5; D ambiguous. V was shortened by 0 bases and J by 5 bases, with 10 bases between the two germline ends. The CDR3 runs 14 residues. Germline CDR1 and CDR2: SGHAT and FQNNGV. The CDR3 reads CASSLEKTRETQYF. CDR3 sequence (DNA): TGTGCCAGCAGCTTAGAGAAGACAAGGGAGACCCAGTACTTC.

This chain connects TRBV14 to TRBJ2-6, with no clear D. Deletions cut 4 bases from V and 4 bases from J, with 8 bases between. The CDR3 covers 14 residues. From germline, CDR1 is SGHDN and CDR2 FVKESK. The CDR3, as DNA: TGTGCCAGCAGCCGAAACATCGGGGCCAACGTCCTGACTTTC. Translation: CASSRNIGANVLTF.

The gene calls are TRBV28 and TRBJ1-3; D possibly corresponds to TRBD1 (5 bases). This CDR3 contains 12 residues. With 6 bases removed from V and 8 bases from J, the gap between germline ends came to 11 bases. Germline CDR1 is MDHEN and CDR2 is SYDVKM. The CDR3 coding sequence is TGTGCCAGCAGCTATCAGGGCTACACCATATATTTT. Amino acid sequence: CASSYQGYTIYF.

The chain employs TRBV7-2 and TRBJ2-7; D not resolved. The CDR3 consists of 12 residues. V lost 6 bases, J lost 6 bases, and 12 bases lay in between. Per the germline V gene, CDR1 is SGHTA and CDR2 is FQGNSA. CDR3 region: CASRSKPGEQYF. The CDR3 nucleotides read TGTGCCAGCAGGTCGAAACCCGGCGAGCAGTACTTC.

This clone was seen more than once but under ten times. In the same sample, other DNA sequences code for this CDR3. CDR3 region: CASSLVAGAGNTIYF. The CDR3 region has the DNA TGCGCCAGCAGCTTGGTCGCGGGGGCTGGAAACACCATATATTTT. The chain recombines TRBV5-1 with TRBJ1-3; a possible D gene is TRBD1 (5 bases). Per germline, CDR1 SGHRS and CDR2 YFSETQ. CDR3 length: 15 amino acids. Between the trimmed V and J ends, which lost 0 bases and 2 bases, there was a span of 9 bases.

The chain carries TRBV5-6 and TRBJ1-2; 7 nucleotides line up with TRBD1. The germline gives CDR1 SGHDT, CDR2 YYEEEE. Unmatched junction bases numbered 13, after V lost 3 bases and J lost 8 bases. The CDR3 contains 15 residues. The CDR3 DNA is TGTGCCAGCAGCTCTACCACCGGGACAGTGGGCGGCTACACCTTC. It specifies CASSSTTGTVGGYTF.

The chain recombines TRBV5-1 with TRBJ2-3; TRBD1 is a possible D gene (6 bases). This CDR3 has 16 amino acids. V was shortened by 0 bases and J by 1 base, with 12 bases between the two germline ends. The germline gives CDR1 SGHRS, CDR2 YFSETQ. In DNA form, the CDR3 reads TGCGCCAGCAGCTTGGAGGGTAAGGGGGGCACAGATACGCAGTATTTT. This codes for CASSLEGKGGTDTQYF. The complete variable domain, with remaining parts taken from reference TRBV5-1 and TRBJ2-3, reads KAGVTQTPRYLIKTRGQQVTLSCSPISGHRSVSWYQQTPGQGLQFLFEYFSETQRNKGNFPGRFSGRQFSNSRSEMNVSTLELGDSALYLCASSLEGKGGTDTQYFGPGTRLTVL.

The chain's CDR3 is CASSLYRTQSYNEQFF. CDR3 sequence (DNA): TGTGCCAGCAGTTTATACCGGACTCAAAGCTACAATGAGCAGTTCTTC. The chain employs TRBV27 and TRBJ2-1, with D possibly matching TRBD2 (5 bases). V gave up 1 base and J gave up 3 bases, with 13 bases separating them. This CDR3 spans 16 amino acids. Germline V lookup: CDR1 MNHEY, CDR2 SMNVEV (reference sequence).

V gene TRBV7-9 combines with J gene TRBJ2-5, with D unclear. The CDR3 spans 14 residues. Germline V gene sequence: CDR1 SEHNR, CDR2 FQNEAQ (reference sequence). The germline V and J ends were trimmed by 5 bases and 0 bases, with 10 bases remaining between them. CDR3 nucleotides: TGTGCCAGCAGCCGCTACAGAGACCAAGAGACCCAGTACTTC. Translated: CASSRYRDQETQYF. Drawing the rest from reference TRBV7-9 and TRBJ2-5, the complete variable domain is DTGVSQNPRHKITKRGQNVTFRCDPISEHNRLYWYRQTLGQGPEFLTYFQNEAQLEKSRLLSDRFSAERPKGSFSTLEIQRTEQGDSAMYLCASSRYRDQETQYFGPGTRLLVL.

The chain carries TRBV2 and TRBJ1-2; the match to TRBD1 covers 8 bases. In germline, CDR1 is SNHLY, CDR2 FYNNEI. The CDR3 spans 12 residues. The V segment lost 7 bases and the J segment 6 bases; nucleotides outside the gene matches: 4. CDR3: CASTDRVDGYTF. In nucleotides, the CDR3 is TGTGCCAGCACGGACAGGGTGGATGGCTACACCTTC.

This sequence joins TRBV4-1 and TRBJ1-1; 7 bases agree with TRBD1. V lost 4 bases to trimming and J lost 0 bases; unmatched junction nucleotides: 8. Looked up from germline, CDR1 is MGHRA and CDR2 is YSYEKL. The CDR3 is made up of 16 amino acids. The CDR3 loop reads CASSPGQLLMNTEAFF. The CDR3 nucleotides read TGCGCCAGCAGCCCGGGACAGCTCCTCATGAACACTGAAGCTTTCTTT.

The chain recombines TRBV5-6 with TRBJ1-5; D call uncertain. V was cut by 3 bases and J by 3 bases, with 4 bases left in between. This CDR3 region has 12 residues. Germline values: CDR1 SGHDT, CDR2 YYEEEE. The CDR3 DNA follows: TGTGCCAGCAGCTCGCTCAATCAGCCCCAGCATTTT. As protein: CASSSLNQPQHF.

V usage is TRBV6-1 and J usage is TRBJ2-7; no clear D. Germline V lookup: CDR1 MNHNS, CDR2 SASEGT. The V gene lost 7 bases and the J gene lost 2 bases, with 18 bases spanning the gap. CDR3 length equals 15 residues. This CDR3 reads CASTVTPVSAYEQYF. Written as DNA, the CDR3 is TGTGCCAGCACCGTCACCCCGGTGAGCGCCTACGAGCAGTACTTC.

This clone was counted between two and nine times. The gene calls are TRBV21-1 and TRBJ2-4. TRBV21-1 is an annotated pseudogene. The length of the CDR3 is 17 residues. Here the CDR3 reads CASSAPPGPRAKNIQYF. For the CDR3, the DNA is TGTGCCAGCAGCGCCCCTCCGGGACCTAGAGCCAAAAACATTCAGTACTTC.

The chain combines TRBV12-5 with TRBJ2-2; D unresolved. This CDR3 is built from 13 residues. V dropped 7 bases and J dropped 0 bases, with 6 bases sitting between them. Germline assignment: CDR1 LGHNT and CDR2 FRNRAP. This chain's CDR3 is CASVFPNTGELFF. The CDR3 DNA reads as TGTGCTAGTGTTTTCCCGAACACCGGGGAGCTGTTTTTT.

The count of this clone is one. The rearrangement links TRBV5-1 to TRBJ2-7; 11 bases fit TRBD2. V shed 2 bases, J shed 2 bases, and the junction held 6 bases outside the gene matches. The CDR3 loop spans 16 amino acids. Germline values: CDR1 SGHRS, CDR2 YFSETQ. CDR3 sequence reads: CASSFQLAGGAYEQYF. The CDR3 DNA reads as TGCGCCAGCAGCTTTCAGCTAGCGGGAGGTGCCTACGAGCAGTACTTC.